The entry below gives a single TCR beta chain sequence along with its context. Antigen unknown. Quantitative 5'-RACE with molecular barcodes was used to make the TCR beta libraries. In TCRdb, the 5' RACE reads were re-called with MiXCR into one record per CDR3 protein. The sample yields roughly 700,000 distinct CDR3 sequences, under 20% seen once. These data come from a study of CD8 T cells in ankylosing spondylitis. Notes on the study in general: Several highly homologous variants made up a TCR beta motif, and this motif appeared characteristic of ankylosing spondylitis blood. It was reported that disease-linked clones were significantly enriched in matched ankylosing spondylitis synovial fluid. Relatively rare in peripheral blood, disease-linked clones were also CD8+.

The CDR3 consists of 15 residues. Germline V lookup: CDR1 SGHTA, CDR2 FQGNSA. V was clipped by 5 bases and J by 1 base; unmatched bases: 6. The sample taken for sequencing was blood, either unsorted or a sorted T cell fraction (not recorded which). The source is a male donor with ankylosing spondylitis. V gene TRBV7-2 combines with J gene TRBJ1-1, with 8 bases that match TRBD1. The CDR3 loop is CASSHPTGANTEAFF. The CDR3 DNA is TGTGCCAGCAGCCACCCGACAGGGGCGAACACTGAAGCTTTCTTT. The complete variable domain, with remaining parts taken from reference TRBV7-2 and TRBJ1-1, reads GAGVSQSPSNKVTEKGKDVELRCDPISGHTALYWYRQSLGQGLEFLIYFQGNSAPDKSGLPSDRFSAERTGGSVSTLTIQRTQQEDSAVYLCASSHPTGANTEAFFGQGTRLTVV.